The entry below gives a single TCR beta chain sequence along with its context. Sequencing was performed with immunoSEQ multiplex PCR; in TCRdb, only in-frame clones are kept and a portion is missing. This sample carries 2,500,000 or so clones, around 90% of them seen once, and the ten largest clones take around 0.4%. The sample belongs to a study of shared clonotypes between healthy human individuals. This CDR3 comprises 11 residues. Trimming took off 4 bases at V and 9 bases at J, with 11 bases between the two ends. Germline CDR1 is GTSNPN and CDR2 is SVGIG (reference sequence). CD4+ cells underwent separation, giving CD45RA+ naive and CD45RA-negative memory subsets.

Sequencing input: naive CD4+ T cells from PBMCs. Subset defined: CD45RA+ positively selected. This clonotype was obtained from a man between 18 and 35 years old in good health. Some clones in this sample may be carry-over from other donors' samples. V is TRBV30 and J is TRBJ2-3; TRBD2 is a possible D gene (6 bases). The CDR3 region is CAWTVGGTQYF. CDR3 coding DNA: TGTGCCTGGACAGTAGGAGGGACGCAGTATTTT. The complete variable domain, with remaining parts taken from reference TRBV30 and TRBJ2-3, reads SQTIHQWPATLVQPVGSPLSLECTVEGTSNPNLYWYRQAAGRGLQLLFYSVGIGQISSEVPQNLSASRPQDRQFILSSKKLLLSDSGFYLCAWTVGGTQYFGPGTRLTVL.